This T cell receptor (beta chain) is drawn from a study of T cell repertoires in cytomegalovirus infection. Study-wide context: Evidence of both CMV infection and a matching HLA type came from public TCR beta signatures. Overall study findings and caveats: Individuals carrying CMV plus the relevant HLA were identified by cumulative frequency of public TCR beta families. The ex vivo response was dominated by HLA-C-restricted CMV-specific TCR beta clonotypes.

TCRdb re-derived calls from the reads in MiXCR, one entry per CDR3 protein. The sample consists of 300,000 to 400,000 distinct CDR3 sequences, more than 8% of them appearing once. V lost 4 bases, J lost 7 bases, and 32 bases lay in between. The CDR3 consists of 20 residues. This clonotype appeared a few times. What it recognizes is unknown. The clonotype comes from a human donor in good health (CMV status not recorded). Some clones in this sample may be carry-over from other donors' samples. The V and J genes are TRBV12-3 or TRBV12-4 and TRBJ2-1; D is possibly TRBD1 (5 bases). Input material: PBMCs. The CDR3 coding sequence is TGTGCCAGCAGTTCAAAACCCTTACCCGGCAGGGTATTGTATGTGAATGAGCAGTTCTTC. This translates into CASSSKPLPGRVLYVNEQFF.